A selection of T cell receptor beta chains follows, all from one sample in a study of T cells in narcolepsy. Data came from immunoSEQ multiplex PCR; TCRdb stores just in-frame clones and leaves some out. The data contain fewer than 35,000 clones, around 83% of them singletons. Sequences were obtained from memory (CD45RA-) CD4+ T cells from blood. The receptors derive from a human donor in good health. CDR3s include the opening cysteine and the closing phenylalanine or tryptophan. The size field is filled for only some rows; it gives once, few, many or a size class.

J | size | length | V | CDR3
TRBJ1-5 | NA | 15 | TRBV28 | CASSLDRGPDQPQHF
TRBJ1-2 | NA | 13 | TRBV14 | CASSQDRVRGYTF
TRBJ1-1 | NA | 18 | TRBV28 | CASSDGTGGSMWNTEAFF
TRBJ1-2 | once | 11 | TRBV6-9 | CASQQGGGYTF
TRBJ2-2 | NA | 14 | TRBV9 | CASSVAKVSGELFF
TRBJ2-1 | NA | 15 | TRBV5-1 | CASSLVLAGVDEQFF
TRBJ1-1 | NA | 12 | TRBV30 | CAWNRLYTEAFF
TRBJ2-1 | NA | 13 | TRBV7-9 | CASSGTSVSEQFF
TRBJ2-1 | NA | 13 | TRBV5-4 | CASSHSPAGEQFF
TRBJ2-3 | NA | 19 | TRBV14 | CASSQSPAGAGGRTDTQYF
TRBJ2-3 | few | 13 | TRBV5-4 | CASSLDNADTQYF
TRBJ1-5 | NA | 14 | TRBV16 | CASSPGRGGQPQHF
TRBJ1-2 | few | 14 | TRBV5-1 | CASSQTTGRYGYTF
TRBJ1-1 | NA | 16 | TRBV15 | CATSRGGQVTGTEAFF
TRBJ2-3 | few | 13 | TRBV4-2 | CASSQVGFDTQYF
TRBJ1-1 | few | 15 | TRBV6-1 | CASSEWQGMNTEAFF
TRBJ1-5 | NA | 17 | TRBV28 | CASSLLDDLDGNQPQHF
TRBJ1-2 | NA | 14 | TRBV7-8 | CASSLSARTYGYTF
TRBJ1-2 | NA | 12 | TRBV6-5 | CASRRTGYGYTF
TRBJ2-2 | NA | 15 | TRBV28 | CASSLPRGYGGELFF
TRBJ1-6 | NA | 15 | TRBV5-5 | CASSLRGQENSPLHF
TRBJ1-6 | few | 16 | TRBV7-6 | CASSLVVGSDNSPLHF
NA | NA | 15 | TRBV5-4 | CASSRRWTDAYEQYF
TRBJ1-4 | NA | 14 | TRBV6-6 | CASRPTVSGAPTIF